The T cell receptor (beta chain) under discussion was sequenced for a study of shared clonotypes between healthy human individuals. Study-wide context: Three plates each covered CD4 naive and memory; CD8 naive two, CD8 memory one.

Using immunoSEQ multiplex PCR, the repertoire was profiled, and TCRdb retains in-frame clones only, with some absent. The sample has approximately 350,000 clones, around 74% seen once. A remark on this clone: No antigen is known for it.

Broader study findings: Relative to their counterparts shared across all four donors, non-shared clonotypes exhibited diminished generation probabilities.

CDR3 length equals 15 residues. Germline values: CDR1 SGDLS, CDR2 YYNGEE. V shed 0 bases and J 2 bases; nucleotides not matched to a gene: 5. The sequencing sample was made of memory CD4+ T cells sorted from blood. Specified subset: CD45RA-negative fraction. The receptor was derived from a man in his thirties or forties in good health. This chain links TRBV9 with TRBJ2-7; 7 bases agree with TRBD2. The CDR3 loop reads CASSVAVGLAYEQYF. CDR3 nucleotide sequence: TGTGCCAGCAGCGTAGCCGTAGGACTAGCCTACGAGCAGTACTTC.